These 9 T cell receptor beta chains originate from one sample sequenced in a study of blood T cell repertoires in COVID-19. Repertoires were generated with immunoSEQ multiplex PCR, while TCRdb's copy carries only in-frame clones and drops some. Altogether more than 250,000 clones are present, 70% to 90% being singletons, with the ten largest covering about 5.5%. Sequences were obtained from PBMCs or T cells enriched from blood (not recorded which). These receptor sequences come from a woman aged 40-49 years who had recovered from COVID-19.

The chain recombines TRBV11-2 with TRBJ2-7; D is undetermined. The germline CDR1 and CDR2 sequences are SGHAT and FQNNGV. The ends were cut back, 2 bases at V and 0 bases at J, with 8 bases in the middle. The CDR3 spans 14 residues. DNA of the CDR3: TGTGCCAGCAGCTTAAAATATAGCTCCTACGAGCAGTACTTC. Translated, it gives CASSLKYSSYEQYF.

J is TRBJ2-1 and V is TRBV27, with 13 bases fitting TRBD2. The germline CDR1 and CDR2 sequences are MNHEY and SMNVEV (reference sequence). The V segment lost 10 bases and the J segment 8 bases; nucleotides outside the gene matches: 5. This CDR3 spans 13 amino acids. CDR3 in amino acids: CATGLAGADEQFF. For the CDR3, the DNA is TGTGCCACCGGACTAGCGGGAGCGGATGAGCAGTTCTTC.

This clone was detected a few times. The J gene is TRBJ1-5, the V gene TRBV15; TRBD1 matches at 12 bases. Germline-derived CDR1 and CDR2 are LNHNV and YYDKDF (reference sequence). The trim removed 5 bases at V and 6 bases at J, leaving 8 bases unmatched. The CDR3 loop spans 16 amino acids. The CDR3 loop reads CATSGSGQGAGQPQHF. The CDR3 DNA is TGTGCCACCAGCGGATCGGGACAGGGGGCCGGTCAGCCCCAGCATTTT.

The CDR3 sequence is CASSYDRGGGELFF. Here the CDR3 DNA reads TGTGCCAGCAGTTACGACAGGGGTGGCGGGGAGCTGTTTTTT. The chain joins TRBV6-6 to TRBJ2-2, with 8 bases aligning to TRBD1. With 2 bases clipped from V and 7 bases from J, the junction kept 3 bases outside the gene matches. CDR1 is MNHNY, CDR2 SVGAGI, per germline (reference sequence). There are 14 residues in the CDR3.

This clone was detected a few times. This rearrangement joins TRBV19 to TRBJ1-2; maybe TRBD1 (6 bases). CDR3 length: 14 amino acids. The V gene's germline CDR1 is LNHDA and CDR2 SQIVND (reference sequence). Between the trimmed V and J ends, which lost 8 bases and 4 bases, there was a span of 17 bases. Written as DNA, the CDR3 is TGTGCCAGTCACGAGGGGGACGGCCTCTATGGCTACACCTTC. Its translation is CASHEGDGLYGYTF.

The V call is TRBV5-4, the J call TRBJ1-6; D is perhaps TRBD1 (6 bases). Trimming shortened V by 0 bases and J by 7 bases, and 8 bases separated the two germline ends. The CDR3 has 14 residues. Germline assignment: CDR1 SGHNT and CDR2 YYREEE (reference sequence). CDR3 region: CASSLGDRNSPLHF. Written as DNA, the CDR3 is TGTGCCAGCAGCTTGGGTGACAGGAATTCACCCCTCCACTTT.

This clone was seen ten or more times. The chain carries TRBV6-2 or TRBV6-3 and TRBJ2-3; 10 nucleotides agree with TRBD2. Germline V CDR1 and CDR2: MNHEY, SVGEGT. The CDR3 spans 17 residues. V lost 2 bases, J lost 1 base, and 6 bases stayed unmatched. The CDR3 coding sequence is TGTGCCAGCAGTTACCCCCTAGCGGGAGAGGGCACAGATACGCAGTATTTT. This encodes CASSYPLAGEGTDTQYF.

The CDR3 coding sequence is TGCGCCAGCAGCCAAGGGCGGGCTAGCGGGAGGACCAATGAGCAGTTCTTC. Its protein product is CASSQGRASGRTNEQFF. The chain joins TRBV4-1 to TRBJ2-1; 11 bases map to TRBD2. Unmatched junction bases numbered 8, after V lost 1 base and J lost 6 bases. This CDR3 has 17 amino acids. CDR1 and CDR2 (germline): MGHRA, YSYEKL.

The CDR3 sequence: CATSDSLGQASGYTF. The CDR3 DNA reads as TGTGCCACCAGTGATTCCTTGGGGCAGGCCAGTGGCTACACCTTC. The V gene is TRBV24-1, the J gene TRBJ1-2; D is perhaps TRBD1 (5 bases). This CDR3 region has 15 residues. Between the trimmed V and J ends, which lost 2 bases and 7 bases, there was a span of 16 bases. The V gene's germline CDR1 is KGHDR and CDR2 SFDVKD.